This entry concerns a single T cell receptor (beta chain). V was pared by 1 base and J by 3 bases, with 19 bases between. The germline V gene encodes CDR1 LNHNV and CDR2 YYDKDF (reference sequence). The CDR3 has 17 amino acids. Original processing methods: Scientists estimated how many nucleated cells there were by amplifying reference gene primers. This table comes from immunoSEQ multiplex PCR, and its TCRdb copy is limited to in-frame clones, with some not included. V and J calls and clone size are copied from that table; D and trimming were computed from the DNA. The data show some 320,000 clones, about 87% seen once. The sample belongs to a study of blood T cell repertoires in COVID-19. Study summary: The study drew acute and convalescent COVID-19 samples from the United States, Italy and Spain.

This chain joins TRBV15 and TRBJ2-7, with a possible D match to TRBD2 (6 bases). Sequences were obtained from peripheral blood. This TCR derives from a woman aged 25 to 39 who had recovered from COVID-19. CDR3 DNA sequence: TGTGCCACCAGCAGAGTCGGGGGATCCGACAGACACTACGAGCAGTACTTC. This gives the protein CATSRVGGSDRHYEQYF.